These T cell receptor beta chains were read from a single sample in a study of neoadjuvant anti-PD-1 for oral cavity cancer. Produced via immunoSEQ multiplex PCR; TCRdb's table is partial and in-frame only. The data show approximately 7,600 clones, nearly 55% seen once. Source: tumor tissue, taken before nivolumab (anti-PD-1) treatment. The source of these receptors is a person aged 40 to 85 with oral cavity squamous cell carcinoma. The CDR3 runs from the conserved cysteine through the conserved F or W. A D gene is named only where the DNA matches it firmly. Size is stated for part of the rows, as once, few or many counts, or as a class when the clone is expanded.

TRBV10-1,-,TRBJ2-3,-,CASSPSYSTDTQYF,TGCGCCAGCTCCCCGAGCTATTCCACAGATACGCAGTATTTT
TRBV6-5,large,TRBJ2-3,TRBD2,CASRSSGSTDTQYF,TGTGCCAGCAGGTCTAGCGGGAGTACAGATACGCAGTATTTT
TRBV27,-,TRBJ2-1,-,CASSLSGLSGQFF,TGTGCCAGCAGTTTATCGGGGCTATCAGGGCAGTTCTTC
TRBV5-4,-,TRBJ1-1,-,CASSLDLKVSTEAFF,TGTGCCAGCAGCTTAGACCTAAAGGTTAGCACTGAAGCTTTCTTT
TRBV11-2,-,TRBJ2-1,TRBD2,CASSLDRTSGRPHNEQFF,TGTGCCAGCAGCTTAGATCGGACTAGCGGGAGGCCACACAATGAGCAGTTCTTC
TRBV5-6,few,TRBJ1-1,-,CASSRSAGTEAFF,TGTGCCAGCAGCCGGAGCGCCGGGACTGAAGCTTTCTTT
TRBV29-1,few,TRBJ2-3,TRBD2,CSAGRAGAGTDTQYF,TGCAGCGCCGGGCGAGCGGGAGCTGGCACAGATACGCAGTATTTT
TRBV6-5,few,TRBJ1-2,-,CASSYDRLGYTF,TGTGCCAGCAGTTACGACCGACTCGGCTACACCTTC
TRBV30,-,TRBJ1-1,-,CAWSLAGNTEAFF,TGTGCCTGGAGTCTCGCAGGGAACACTGAAGCTTTCTTT
TRBV5-1,once,TRBJ2-7,-,CASSTQGGYEQYF,TGCGCCAGCAGCACACAGGGGGGGTACGAGCAGTACTTC
TRBV4-1,-,TRBJ2-1,TRBD2,CASSPKALAGYNEQFF,TGCGCCAGCAGCCCGAAGGCCCTAGCGGGGTACAATGAGCAGTTCTTC
TRBV29-1,-,TRBJ2-5,-,CSVEVGGETQYF,TGCAGCGTTGAAGTGGGGGGAGAGACCCAGTACTTC
TRBV28,-,TRBJ2-7,-,CASSLTRKISYEQYF,TGTGCCAGCAGTCTGACACGAAAAATCTCCTACGAGCAGTACTTC
TRBV6-4,few,TRBJ2-5,-,CASSDEGEGTQYF,TGTGCCAGCAGTGACGAAGGCGAGGGGACCCAGTACTTC
TRBV19,-,TRBJ2-3,TRBD1,CASNPTGADTQYF,TGTGCCAGTAACCCTACAGGGGCAGATACGCAGTATTTT
TRBV5-1,-,TRBJ2-5,-,CASSLQNGGETQYF,TGCGCCAGCAGCTTGCAAAATGGGGGAGAGACCCAGTACTTC
TRBV10-3,-,TRBJ2-3,TRBD2,CAISEGGTSPTQYF,TGTGCCATCAGTGAGGGGGGGACTAGTCCTACGCAGTATTTT
TRBV18,-,TRBJ1-3,-,CASSPQNSGNTIYF,TGTGCCAGCTCACCTCAGAACTCTGGAAACACCATATATTTT
TRBV28,few,TRBJ1-2,-,CASTNNYGYTF,TGTGCCAGCACTAATAACTATGGCTACACCTTC
TRBV5-1,-,TRBJ2-1,-,CASSYDHQSYNEQFF,TGCGCCAGCAGTTACGACCATCAGTCCTACAATGAGCAGTTCTTC
TRBV25-1,few,TRBJ1-2,TRBD1,CASSSGTGTYGYTF,TGTGCCAGCAGCTCCGGGACAGGGACATATGGCTACACCTTC
TRBV6-6,few,TRBJ1-2,-,CAGLDSLNYGYTF,TGTGCCGGATTGGACAGTCTCAACTATGGCTACACCTTC
TRBV7-9,-,TRBJ2-7,-,CASSQGYLNEQYF,TGTGCCAGCAGCCAAGGGTACCTCAACGAGCAGTACTTC
TRBV19,few,TRBJ1-5,-,CASTRLDGINQPQHF,TGTGCCAGTACCCGACTGGACGGTATAAATCAGCCCCAGCATTTT
TRBV5-8,-,TRBJ2-1,TRBD2,CASSSGLTNNEQFF,TGTGCCAGCAGCTCGGGACTAACTAACAATGAGCAGTTCTTC
TRBV2,-,TRBJ1-1,-,CASTRDQATEAFF,TGTGCCAGCACCCGGGACCAAGCGACTGAAGCTTTCTTT
TRBV6-5,few,TRBJ2-1,TRBD2,CASSYSAGGVNNEQFF,TGTGCCAGCAGTTACTCGGCGGGAGGGGTTAACAATGAGCAGTTCTTC
TRBV6-1,-,TRBJ1-2,-,CASSEPPPSGYTF,TGTGCCAGCAGTGAGCCGCCTCCATCTGGCTACACCTTC
TRBV7-9,-,TRBJ2-1,TRBD1,CASSLDVLGTGTYKLQFF,TGTGCCAGCAGCTTAGATGTGCTAGGGACAGGTACTTACAAGTTGCAGTTCTTC
TRBV11-2,-,TRBJ2-4,-,CASSSPPGSLRNIQYF,TGTGCCAGCAGCTCTCCCCCAGGGAGCCTTAGGAACATTCAGTACTTC
TRBV19,-,TRBJ1-5,-,CASTIGGLSNQPQHF,TGTGCCAGTACCATCGGGGGGCTTAGCAATCAGCCCCAGCATTTT
TRBV5-6,-,TRBJ2-1,TRBD2,CASSLGLAGDNEQFF,TGTGCCAGCAGCTTGGGACTAGCGGGGGACAATGAGCAGTTCTTC
TRBV27,-,TRBJ1-5,-,CASRGHLNQPQHF,TGTGCCAGCAGAGGACACCTCAATCAGCCCCAGCATTTT
TRBV27,-,TRBJ2-2,-,CASSWGAGELFF,TGTGCCAGCAGTTGGGGAGCCGGGGAGCTGTTTTTT
TRBV5-4,-,TRBJ2-5,-,CASSGPTGQKETQYF,TGTGCCAGCAGCGGACCTACAGGGCAAAAAGAGACCCAGTACTTC
TRBV5-1,few,TRBJ2-2,-,CASSLLANTGELFF,TGCGCCAGCAGCTTGCTAGCGAACACCGGGGAGCTGTTTTTT
TRBV5-8,-,TRBJ2-1,TRBD2,CASSAGTSGRKVQFF,TGTGCCAGCAGTGCCGGGACTAGCGGGAGAAAGGTCCAGTTCTTC
TRBV28,-,TRBJ1-2,-,CATGGQAFWYGYTF,TGTGCCACTGGGGGGCAGGCCTTTTGGTATGGCTACACCTTC
TRBV6-5,few,TRBJ1-4,TRBD1,CASRHRGREKLFF,TGTGCCAGCAGGCACAGGGGGCGTGAAAAACTGTTTTTT
TRBV6-5,-,TRBJ1-3,-,CASRAGVSGNTIYF,TGTGCCAGCAGGGCCGGCGTCTCTGGAAACACCATATATTTT
TRBV28,medium-sized,TRBJ2-1,-,CASSYTSNNEQFF,TGTGCCAGCAGTTATACCTCCAACAATGAGCAGTTCTTC
TRBV7-8,-,TRBJ1-1,-,CASSSPRRGNTEAFF,TGTGCCAGCAGCTCCCCGCGCCGGGGAAACACTGAAGCTTTCTTT
TRBV14,-,TRBJ2-3,TRBD2,CASSQGLAGSTDTQYF,TGTGCCAGCAGCCAAGGACTAGCGGGTAGCACAGATACGCAGTATTTT
TRBV7-2,-,TRBJ2-2,-,CASSLVSGANTGELFF,TGTGCCAGCAGCTTAGTCAGCGGCGCGAACACCGGGGAGCTGTTTTTT
TRBV9,few,TRBJ1-2,-,CASSVTRADYGYTF,TGTGCCAGCAGCGTAACCAGGGCTGACTATGGCTACACCTTC
TRBV6-5,-,TRBJ1-4,-,CASSSGGSHWEKLFF,TGTGCCAGCAGTTCCGGAGGGTCGCATTGGGAAAAACTGTTTTTT
TRBV7-2,-,TRBJ2-5,-,CASSLVLGIEETQYF,TGTGCCAGCAGCTTAGTATTGGGGATAGAAGAGACCCAGTACTTC
TRBV6-5,-,TRBJ2-7,-,CASSSSDLYQEQYF,TGTGCCAGCAGTTCCTCCGACTTGTACCAGGAGCAGTACTTC
TRBV28,-,TRBJ1-3,-,CASSLIAGTSGNTIYF,TGTGCCAGCAGTTTAATAGCAGGGACTTCTGGAAACACCATATATTTT